This is a list of T cell receptor beta chains from one sample in a study of shared clonotypes between healthy human individuals. Clones were sequenced by immunoSEQ multiplex PCR, and TCRdb holds only the in-frame ones, with some missing. The table lists 2 million to 2.5 million clones, approximately 94% of them singletons. The specimen was naive CD4+ T cells sorted from blood. The receptors here all came from a man younger than 30 in good health. CDR3s include the opening cysteine and the closing phenylalanine or tryptophan. The D gene is left open where the match is weak. For some rows the clone size is stated as once, few or many, or as a class when expanded; others skip it.

abundance	j_gene	v_gene	d_gene	CDR3nt	CDR3aa
.	TRBJ1-6	TRBV7-2	.	TGTGCCAGCAGCTCCCGAAGTAGTTGGTCTTCACCCCTCCACTTT	CASSSRSSWSSPLHF
.	TRBJ2-7	TRBV18	TRBD2	TGTGCCAGCTCCCAGTCGGGGGGTGGGTACGAGCAGTACTTC	CASSQSGGGYEQYF
once	TRBJ2-5	TRBV11-1	.	TGTGCCAGCAGCTTAGCGACGACACCAACTGGGGAGACCCAGTACTTC	CASSLATTPTGETQYF
.	TRBJ2-3	TRBV6-5	.	TGTGCCAGCAGTTACTCGGACTCAACGGATACGCAGTATTTT	CASSYSDSTDTQYF
.	TRBJ2-1	TRBV7-9	.	TGTGCCAGCAGCTTATCAGCACTCCCGTACAATGAGCAGTTCTTC	CASSLSALPYNEQFF
.	TRBJ1-5	TRBV6-1	TRBD1	TGTGCCAGCAGTGGAACGTACAGGGGATATAGCAATCAGCCCCAGCATTTT	CASSGTYRGYSNQPQHF
.	TRBJ2-3	TRBV7-9	TRBD2	TGTGCCAGCAGCCCTGGGACTACCACAGATACGCAGTATTTT	CASSPGTTTDTQYF
.	TRBJ1-4	TRBV7-9	.	TGTGCCAGCAGCTTTCCGGGGCCCCGCTTTGGGGAAAAACTGTTTTTT	CASSFPGPRFGEKLFF
.	TRBJ2-3	TRBV6-6	.	TGTGCCAGCAGTTACTGGGGACATGACACAGATACGCAGTATTTT	CASSYWGHDTDTQYF
.	TRBJ1-1	TRBV11-2	.	TGTGCCAGCAGCTCCGGGAAGAACACTGAAGCTTTCTTT	CASSSGKNTEAFF
.	TRBJ1-2	TRBV10-3	.	TGTGCCATCAGTGAGGTTGCAGCAGGGAACTATGGCTACACCTTC	CAISEVAAGNYGYTF
.	TRBJ1-1	TRBV2	.	TGTGCCAGCAGTGAAGTATTAGGAATGGGCACTGAAGCTTTCTTT	CASSEVLGMGTEAFF
.	TRBJ2-3	TRBV4-3	TRBD2	TGCGCCAGCAGCCAAGGGCTAGCGGGAGGGACAGATACGCAGTATTTT	CASSQGLAGGTDTQYF
.	TRBJ2-2	TRBV7-7	TRBD1	TGTGCTAGCAGCTACAGCAGACAGGGCGGTACCGGGGAGCTGTTTTTT	CASSYSRQGGTGELFF
.	TRBJ2-7	TRBV10-2	.	TGCGCCAGCAGTGATCGCAGGGTTTCCTACGAGCAGTACTTC	CASSDRRVSYEQYF
.	TRBJ1-1	TRBV18	.	TGTGCCAGCTCCGACACGGTGAACACTGAAGCTTTCTTT	CASSDTVNTEAFF
.	TRBJ1-4	TRBV7-9	.	TGTGCCAGCAGCTTACCCTGGACGACAGGCGTTGAAAAACTGTTTTTT	CASSLPWTTGVEKLFF
.	TRBJ2-7	TRBV5-1	TRBD2	TGCGCCAGCAGCTTCGTGGCGGGAGCCGCTCCCTCCGAGCAGTACTTC	CASSFVAGAAPSEQYF
.	TRBJ2-7	TRBV27	TRBD2	TGTGGTACCTCGGGACTACTCCACGAGCAGTACTTC	CGTSGLLHEQYF
.	TRBJ2-7	TRBV10-3	.	TGTGCCATCAGCGTGAACAGCAACTCCTACGAGCAGTACTTC	CAISVNSNSYEQYF
.	TRBJ2-5	TRBV30	.	TGTGCCTGGAGTGGGGGATTCGAAGAGACCCAGTACTTC	CAWSGGFEETQYF